This TCR beta chain is from a study of a mutant IDH1 vaccine in newly diagnosed glioma (dated by TCRdb to the early 2020s). With respect to the entire study: The roughly 30 treated patients were approximately 60% male and around 40% female, with a mean age of around 40 years. Prior to enrollment, patients had been given standard therapy consisting of radiotherapy alone, temozolomide alone, or radiochemotherapy with temozolomide, with the combination given to most patients. For exploratory analyses, around 23 treated patients had longitudinal TCRB deep sequencing done wherever samples were available. Peripheral blood samples were drawn at six visits, namely V03 (baseline), V05, V07, V10, V12 and V13. General findings and caveats noted by the study authors: Selection of PBMC samples for TCRB deep sequencing was based on availability. Pseudoprogression appeared unrelated to alterations in the top peripheral T cell clonotypes detected by TCRB sequencing. According to the authors, sample limitations meant that analyses of patient blood samples could not be reproduced. Across multiple MHC alleles, vaccine-induced immune responses were seen in roughly 93% of patients.

Libraries were prepared through the immunoSEQ multiplex PCR assay. Rearranged TCR beta chain sequences were amplified using the hsTCRB Kit according to the manufacturer's protocol. TCRB libraries were sequenced on an Illumina MiSeq. Under the source paper's analysis protocol: The proprietary platform of the kit vendor was used for demultiplexing, trimming and gene mapping. As stored in TCRdb, this immuneACCESS dataset retains in-frame rearrangements with V and J assigned. A fraction of the clones does not appear; measured against another copy, unresolved V genes explain less than half of the discrepancy, and the remainder lacks a known reason. V and J calls and clone size come straight from that table; D and trimming were deduced from the DNA. The sample contains 60,000 to 75,000 clones, 80% to 90% of them found a single time. Roughly 4.4% of the sample belongs to the ten largest clones. This clone was recorded only once. Its binding antigen is unknown. One base away there is no much larger clone; base qualities are not given.

The time point label here, explained by the study, means: baseline, week 1 (first vaccination visit). The sample's treatment or condition, from its label and the paper: pre-vaccination baseline after standard-of-care therapy. All donors had newly diagnosed IDH1-mutant astrocytomas of WHO grade 3 or 4 that showed loss of nuclear ATRX. The samples were drawn from NOA16, a multicentre, single-arm, open-label phase I trial in Germany that tested a mutant IDH1 peptide vaccine in humans for the first time. For immunogenicity testing, the blood drawn at visit V03 was used as the baseline sample. Genomic DNA for TCRB sequencing was isolated from EDTA blood with the DNeasy Blood and Tissue Kit. Counted from cysteine to phenylalanine, this CDR3 has 15 amino acids. Solely the CDR3 DNA is kept, with 45 bases framed from the first base. Between the V and J ends, shortened by 2 bases and 1 base respectively, the junction contains 11 bases. For CDR1 and CDR2, the germline V gene (reference sequence) lists MNHNY and SVGAGI.

The chain is encoded by TRBV6-6 joined to TRBJ1-2, with the D gene call left open. The source was peripheral blood mononuclear cells (PBMCs), collected from a glioma patient treated with radiotherapy, temozolomide or both. The clonotype comes from a woman aged 18-29 years with glioma. Some clones in this sample may be carry-over from other donors' samples. The DNA is TGTGCCAGCAGTTACAACGGTGTGAGTAACTATGGCTACACCTTC. Translated, it gives CASSYNGVSNYGYTF.